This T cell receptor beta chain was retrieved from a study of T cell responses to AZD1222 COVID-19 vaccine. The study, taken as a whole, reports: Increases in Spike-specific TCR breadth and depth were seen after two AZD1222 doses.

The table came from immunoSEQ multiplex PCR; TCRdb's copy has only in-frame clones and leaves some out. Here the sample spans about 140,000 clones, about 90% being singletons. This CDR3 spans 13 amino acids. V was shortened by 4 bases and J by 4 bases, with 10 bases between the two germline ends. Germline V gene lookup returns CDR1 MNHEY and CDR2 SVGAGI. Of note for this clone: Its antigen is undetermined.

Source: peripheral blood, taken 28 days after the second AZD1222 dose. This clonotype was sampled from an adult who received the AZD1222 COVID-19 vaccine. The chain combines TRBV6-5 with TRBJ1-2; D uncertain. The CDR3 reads CASSFGTAYGYTF. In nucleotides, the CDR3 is TGTGCCAGCAGTTTTGGAACGGCCTATGGCTACACCTTC.